The sequence of this TCR beta chain was determined in a study of PD-1 blockade in classical Hodgkin lymphoma. Notes on the study in general: By C4D1, diversity of CD4+ TCRs had risen significantly, whereas that of CD8+ TCRs had not. At baseline, newly diagnosed patients reportedly showed less TCR diversity than healthy donors.

Germline-derived CDR1 and CDR2 are SNHLY and FYNNEI. This CDR3 is 12 amino acids long. Trimming cost V 7 bases and J 8 bases; bases outside gene matches: 7. Turning to this clone: Its antigen is undetermined.

There was relapse after autologous stem cell transplantation in every patient, and there was variation in brentuximab vedotin exposure. Thawed PBMCs were the source of CD8+ T cells, obtained through magnetic negative selection. Using immunoSEQ multiplex PCR, the repertoire was profiled, and TCRdb retains in-frame clones only, with some absent. The sample lists about 27,000 clones, about 90% occurring once. The sequencing here drew on CD8+ T cells from blood, taken at baseline. This TCR was recovered from a human donor with classical Hodgkin lymphoma. V usage is TRBV2 and J usage is TRBJ1-2; TRBD1 agrees at 7 bases. CDR3 coding DNA: TGTGCCAGCATTGAGGGGGCGAAGGGCTACACCTTC. Its translation: CASIEGAKGYTF.